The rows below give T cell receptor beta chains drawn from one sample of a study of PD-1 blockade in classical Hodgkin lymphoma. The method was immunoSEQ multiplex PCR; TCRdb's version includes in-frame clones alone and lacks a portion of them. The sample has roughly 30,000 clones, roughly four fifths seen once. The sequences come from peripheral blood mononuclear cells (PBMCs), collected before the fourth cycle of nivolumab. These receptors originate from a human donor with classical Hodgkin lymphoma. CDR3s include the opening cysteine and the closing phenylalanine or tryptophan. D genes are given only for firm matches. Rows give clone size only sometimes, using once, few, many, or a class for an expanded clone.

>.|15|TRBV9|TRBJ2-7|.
CASSFGGSGVYEQYF
TGTGCCAGCAGTTTTGGAGGCTCGGGAGTCTACGAGCAGTACTTC
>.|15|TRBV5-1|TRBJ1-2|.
CASSLAPGEGDGYTF
TGCGCCAGCAGCTTGGCTCCAGGGGAAGGAGATGGCTACACCTTC
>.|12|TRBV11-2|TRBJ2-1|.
CASSRTYNEQFF
TGTGCCAGCAGCCGAACCTACAATGAGCAGTTCTTC
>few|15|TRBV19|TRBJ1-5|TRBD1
CASSIGGQSNQPQHF
TGTGCCAGTAGTATAGGGGGACAGAGCAATCAGCCCCAGCATTTT
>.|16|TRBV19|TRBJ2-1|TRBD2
CASSRLPSGRDNEQFF
TGTGCCAGTAGTAGACTCCCCAGCGGGAGGGACAATGAGCAGTTCTTC
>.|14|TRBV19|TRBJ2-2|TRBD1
CASTRTGNTGELFF
TGTGCCAGTACCCGGACAGGGAACACCGGGGAGCTGTTTTTT
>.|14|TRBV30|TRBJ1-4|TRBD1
CAWGRQGYEEKLFF
TGTGCCTGGGGAAGACAGGGTTACGAGGAAAAACTGTTTTTT
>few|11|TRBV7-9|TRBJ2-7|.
CASSSHYEQYF
TGTGCCAGCAGCTCACATTACGAGCAGTACTTC
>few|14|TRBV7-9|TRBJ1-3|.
CASSLLGSGNTIYF
TGTGCCAGCAGCTTATTGGGCTCTGGAAACACCATATATTTT
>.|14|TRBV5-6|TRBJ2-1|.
CASSIGRLWNEQFF
TGTGCCAGCAGCATCGGACGGCTTTGGAATGAGCAGTTCTTC
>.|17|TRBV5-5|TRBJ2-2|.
CASSSPMGGSNTGELFF
TGTGCCAGCAGCTCGCCCATGGGGGGATCGAACACCGGGGAGCTGTTTTTT
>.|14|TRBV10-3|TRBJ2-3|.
CAIREQGGLDTQYF
TGTGCCATCAGAGAACAGGGAGGTCTGGATACGCAGTATTTT
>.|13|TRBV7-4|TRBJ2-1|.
CASSFGQYNEQFF
TGTGCCAGCAGCTTCGGACAATACAATGAGCAGTTCTTC
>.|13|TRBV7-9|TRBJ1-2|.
CASSLGGSYGYTF
TGTGCCAGCAGCTTAGGGGGATCTTATGGCTACACCTTC
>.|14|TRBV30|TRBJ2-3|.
CAWTTGSGPDTQYF
TGTGCCTGGACCACAGGGTCAGGACCAGATACGCAGTATTTT
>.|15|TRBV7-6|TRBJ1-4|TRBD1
CASSSNRGFGEKLFF
TGTGCCAGCAGCTCAAACAGGGGTTTTGGTGAAAAACTGTTTTTT
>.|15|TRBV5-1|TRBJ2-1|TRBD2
CASSLTAGVGNEQFF
TGCGCCAGCAGCTTGACGGCGGGAGTGGGGAATGAGCAGTTCTTC